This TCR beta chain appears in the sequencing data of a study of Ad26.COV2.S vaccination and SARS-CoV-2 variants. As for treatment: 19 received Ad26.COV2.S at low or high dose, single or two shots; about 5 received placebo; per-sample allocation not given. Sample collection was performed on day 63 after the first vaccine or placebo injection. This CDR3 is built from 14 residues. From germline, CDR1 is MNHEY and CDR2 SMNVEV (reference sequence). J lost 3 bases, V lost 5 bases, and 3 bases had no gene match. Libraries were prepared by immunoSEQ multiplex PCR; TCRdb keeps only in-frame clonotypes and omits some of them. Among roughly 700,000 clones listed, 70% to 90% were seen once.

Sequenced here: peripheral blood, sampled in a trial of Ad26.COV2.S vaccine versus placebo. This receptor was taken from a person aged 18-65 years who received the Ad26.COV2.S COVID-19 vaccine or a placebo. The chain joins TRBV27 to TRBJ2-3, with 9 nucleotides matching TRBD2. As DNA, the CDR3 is TGTGCCAGCAGTCAGCGGGAGGTAACAGATACGCAGTATTTT. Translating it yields CASSQREVTDTQYF.